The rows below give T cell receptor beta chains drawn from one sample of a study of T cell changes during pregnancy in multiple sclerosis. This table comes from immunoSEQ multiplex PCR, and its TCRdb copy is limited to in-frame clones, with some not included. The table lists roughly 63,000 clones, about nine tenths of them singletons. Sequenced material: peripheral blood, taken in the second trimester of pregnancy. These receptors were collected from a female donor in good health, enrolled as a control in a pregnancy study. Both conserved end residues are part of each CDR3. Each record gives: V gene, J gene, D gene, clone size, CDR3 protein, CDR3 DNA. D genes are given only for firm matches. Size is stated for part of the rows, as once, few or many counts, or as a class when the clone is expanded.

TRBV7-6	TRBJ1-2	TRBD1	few	CASSSDRGGGYTF	TGTGCCAGCAGCTCAGACAGGGGCGGAGGCTACACCTTC
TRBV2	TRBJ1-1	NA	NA	CASSEGQLNTEAFF	TGTGCCAGCAGTGAAGGACAGCTGAACACTGAAGCTTTCTTT
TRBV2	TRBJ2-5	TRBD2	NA	CASRMGGGETQYF	TGTGCCAGCAGGATGGGGGGGGGAGAGACCCAGTACTTC
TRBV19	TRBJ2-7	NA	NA	CASSEDGSSYEQYF	TGTGCCAGTAGTGAGGACGGGAGCTCCTACGAGCAGTACTTC
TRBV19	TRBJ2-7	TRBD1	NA	CASSARTGRSYEQYF	TGTGCCAGTAGTGCCCGGACAGGGCGCTCCTACGAGCAGTACTTC
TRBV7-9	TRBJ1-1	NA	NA	CASSLVQGMGTEAFF	TGTGCCAGCAGCTTAGTTCAGGGTATGGGAACTGAAGCTTTCTTT
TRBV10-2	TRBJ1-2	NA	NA	CASRGDNALYGYTF	TGCGCCAGCAGGGGGGACAACGCACTTTATGGCTACACCTTC
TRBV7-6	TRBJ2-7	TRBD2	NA	CASSSGGDEQYF	TGTGCCAGCAGCTCGGGGGGGGACGAGCAGTACTTC
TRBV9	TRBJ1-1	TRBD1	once	CASSSQQGATEAFF	TGTGCCAGCAGCTCCCAACAGGGGGCGACTGAAGCTTTCTTT
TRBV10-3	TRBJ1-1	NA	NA	CAISDRANTEAFF	TGTGCCATCAGTGACAGGGCGAACACTGAAGCTTTCTTT
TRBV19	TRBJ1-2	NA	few	CASSFTQTRMVHTF	TGTGCCAGTAGTTTTACACAGACGAGAATGGTCCACACCTTC
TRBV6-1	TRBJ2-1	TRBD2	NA	CASSEAGGYNEQFF	TGTGCCAGCAGTGAGGCGGGAGGATACAATGAGCAGTTCTTC
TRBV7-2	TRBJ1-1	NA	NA	CASSRTKQGGTEAFF	TGTGCCAGCAGCCGGACGAAGCAGGGTGGCACTGAAGCTTTCTTT
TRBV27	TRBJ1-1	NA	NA	CASSSYTGRYTEAFF	TGTGCCAGCAGTTCGTACACCGGGAGGTACACTGAAGCTTTCTTT
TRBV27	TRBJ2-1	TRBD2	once	CARDPVGLARAYNEQFF	TGTGCCAGGGATCCAGTGGGACTAGCTAGAGCCTACAATGAGCAGTTCTTC
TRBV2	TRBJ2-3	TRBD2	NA	CASSEELAGGYSTDTQYF	TGTGCCAGCAGTGAGGAGCTAGCGGGGGGTTATAGCACAGATACGCAGTATTTT
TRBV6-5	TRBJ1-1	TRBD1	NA	CASSHRTGQGSEAFF	TGTGCCAGCAGTCACCGTACTGGACAGGGCTCTGAAGCTTTCTTT
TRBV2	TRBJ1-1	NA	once	CASSDLQGNTEAFF	TGTGCCAGCAGTGATCTACAGGGGAACACTGAAGCTTTCTTT
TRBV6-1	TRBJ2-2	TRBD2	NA	CASSEHGGAGELFF	TGTGCCAGCAGTGAACATGGGGGGGCCGGGGAGCTGTTTTTT
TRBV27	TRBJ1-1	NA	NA	CASSSPGMNTEAFF	TGTGCCAGCAGTTCGCCGGGAATGAACACTGAAGCTTTCTTT
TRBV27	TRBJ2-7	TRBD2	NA	CASSLLSPPGPGGPSYEQYF	TGTGCCAGCAGTTTATTAAGCCCCCCCGGCCCGGGGGGGCCATCCTACGAGCAGTACTTC
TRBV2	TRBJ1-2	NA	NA	CASPTAGQTHSGYTF	TGTGCCAGCCCTACGGCGGGCCAAACGCACTCGGGCTACACCTTC